This TCR beta chain is from a study of blood T cells in healthy people across ages. Study results and limitations: Greater diversity and more naive CD4+ cells were seen in long-lived donors than in aged donors. Age advanced and TCR beta diversity per million T cells fell, roughly linearly.

In its sample, this clonotype was seen many times. Its specificity is not known. Primers used in a second PCR of roughly 6 to 11 cycles were a sample-barcoded 5' primer and a J-beta primer mix. Each cDNA molecule received a tag from a template-switch adaptor that had 12 random nucleotides. TCRdb itself ran the 5' RACE reads through MiXCR, one entry per CDR3 protein. The sample yields about 1.4 million distinct CDR3 sequences, roughly 59% seen once. The ends were cut back, 4 bases at V and 0 bases at J, with 7 bases in the middle. This CDR3 has 13 amino acids. From germline, CDR1 is MGHRA and CDR2 YSYEKL.

This chain joins TRBV4-1 and TRBJ2-7; maybe TRBD2 (6 bases). The sequenced sample was blood. The clonotype comes from a man aged 18 to 29 in good health. CDR3 nucleotides: TGCGCCAGCAGCCCGACTAGCTCCTACGAGCAGTACTTC. Translating gives CASSPTSSYEQYF.